The rows below give T cell receptor beta chains drawn from one sample of a study of Graves' ophthalmopathy and Graves' hyperthyroidism. MiXCR was run by TCRdb on the multiplex PCR reads, yielding one entry per CDR3 protein. Of approximately 700,000 distinct CDR3 sequences listed, about two fifths are singletons. The sample taken for sequencing was peripheral blood. All receptors come from an adult man with Graves' ophthalmopathy. Each CDR3 is given with its conserved first and last residue. The order of the fields is D gene, V gene, clone size, J gene, CDR3 protein, CDR3 DNA. A D gene is named only where the DNA matches it firmly. Clone size, where shown, is once, few, many, or a class for clones that have expanded.

TRBD1	TRBV13	many	TRBJ1-1	CASSLGTGDRGMNTEAFF	TGTGCCAGCAGCTTAGGAACCGGGGACAGGGGGATGAACACTGAAGCTTTCTTT
NA	TRBV20-1	many	TRBJ2-7	CSAAGTYEQYF	TGCAGTGCAGCCGGGACCTACGAGCAGTACTTC
NA	TRBV19	NA	TRBJ2-7	CASSTDFTGTYEQYF	TGTGCCAGTAGTACCGATTTTACAGGGACCTACGAGCAGTACTTC
NA	TRBV10-3	NA	TRBJ1-2	CAIMGGGGYTF	TGTGCCATCATGGGGGGCGGTGGCTACACCTTC
NA	TRBV10-3	many	TRBJ2-7	CAIRGADRNAAEQYF	TGTGCCATCAGGGGGGCCGACAGGAACGCCGCCGAGCAGTACTTC
TRBD2	TRBV7-6	NA	TRBJ2-5	CASSPPRGDQETQYF	TGTGCCAGCAGCCCCCCCCGGGGGGATCAAGAGACCCAGTACTTC
NA	TRBV24-1	many	TRBJ2-7	CATSDASYEQYF	TGTGCCACCAGTGACGCCTCCTACGAGCAGTACTTC
TRBD1	TRBV5-4	NA	TRBJ2-7	CASSAPGQHAYEQYF	TGTGCCAGCAGCGCTCCGGGACAGCACGCCTACGAGCAGTACTTC
TRBD1	TRBV19	few	TRBJ1-3	CASSAISRGLGNTIYF	TGTGCCAGTAGTGCCATCTCCAGGGGGCTGGGAAACACCATATATTTT
NA	TRBV11-1	many	TRBJ1-1	CASSSPGVNTEAFF	TGTGCCAGCAGCTCCCCAGGGGTGAACACTGAAGCTTTCTTT
NA	TRBV11-2	NA	TRBJ1-1	CASSLGSSGTEAFF	TGTGCCAGCAGCTTAGGGTCGAGTGGCACTGAAGCTTTCTTT
NA	TRBV7-9	NA	TRBJ2-7	CASSLGVPGEQYF	TGTGCCAGCAGCTTGGGGGTCCCCGGGGAGCAGTACTTC
NA	TRBV15	NA	TRBJ1-4	CATSRDSGDEKLFF	TGTGCCACCAGCAGAGATAGCGGGGATGAAAAACTGTTTTTT
NA	TRBV24-1	many	TRBJ1-1	CATSQGLHTEAFF	TGTGCCACCAGTCAGGGCTTGCACACTGAAGCTTTCTTT